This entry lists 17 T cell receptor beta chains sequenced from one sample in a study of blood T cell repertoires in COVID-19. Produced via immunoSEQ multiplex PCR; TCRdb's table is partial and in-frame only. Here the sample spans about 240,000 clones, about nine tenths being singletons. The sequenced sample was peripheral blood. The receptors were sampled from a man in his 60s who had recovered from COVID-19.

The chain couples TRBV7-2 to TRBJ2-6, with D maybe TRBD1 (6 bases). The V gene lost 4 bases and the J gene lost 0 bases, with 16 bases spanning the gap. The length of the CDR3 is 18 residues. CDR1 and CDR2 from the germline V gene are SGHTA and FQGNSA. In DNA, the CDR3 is TGTGCCAGCAGCTCTCAGACAGGTCGCTTCTCTGGGGCCAACGTCCTGACTTTC. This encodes CASSSQTGRFSGANVLTF.

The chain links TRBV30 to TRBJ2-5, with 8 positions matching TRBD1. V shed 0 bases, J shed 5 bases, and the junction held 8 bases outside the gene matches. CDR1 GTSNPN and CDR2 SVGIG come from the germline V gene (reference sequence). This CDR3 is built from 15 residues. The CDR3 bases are TGTGCCTGGAGTGTAGGTTCAGGGGGCTGGGAGACCCAGTACTTC. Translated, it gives CAWSVGSGGWETQYF.

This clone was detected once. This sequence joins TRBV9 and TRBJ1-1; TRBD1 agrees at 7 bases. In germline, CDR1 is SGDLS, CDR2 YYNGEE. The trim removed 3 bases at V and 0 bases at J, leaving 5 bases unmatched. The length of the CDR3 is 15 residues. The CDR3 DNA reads TGTGCCAGCAGCGCCCGGGACAGCCTGAACACTGAAGCTTTCTTT. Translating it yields CASSARDSLNTEAFF. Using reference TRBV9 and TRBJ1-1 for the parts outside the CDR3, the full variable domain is DSGVTQTPKHLITATGQRVTLRCSPRSGDLSVYWYQQSLDQGLQFLIQYYNGEERAKGNILERFSAQQFPDLHSELNLSSLELGDSALYFCASSARDSLNTEAFFGQGTRLTVV.

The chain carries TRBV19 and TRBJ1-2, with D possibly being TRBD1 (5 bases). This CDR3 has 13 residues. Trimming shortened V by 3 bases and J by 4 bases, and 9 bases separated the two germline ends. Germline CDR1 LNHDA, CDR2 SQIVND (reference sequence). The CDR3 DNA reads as TGTGCCAGTAGTATGCGGGGCTTCTATGGCTACACCTTC. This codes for CASSMRGFYGYTF.

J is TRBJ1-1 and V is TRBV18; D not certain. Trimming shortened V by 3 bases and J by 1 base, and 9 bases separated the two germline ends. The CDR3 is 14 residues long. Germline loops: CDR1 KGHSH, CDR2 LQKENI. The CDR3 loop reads CASSPSSGNTEAFF. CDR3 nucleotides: TGTGCCAGCTCACCGTCCTCGGGGAACACTGAAGCTTTCTTT.

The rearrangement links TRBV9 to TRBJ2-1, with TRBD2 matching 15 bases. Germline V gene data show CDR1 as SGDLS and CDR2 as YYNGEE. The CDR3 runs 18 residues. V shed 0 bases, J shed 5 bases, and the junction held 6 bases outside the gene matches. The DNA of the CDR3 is TGTGCCAGCAGCGTAGAGGGACTAGCGGGGGGATTCGACAATGAGCAGTTCTTC. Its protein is CASSVEGLAGGFDNEQFF. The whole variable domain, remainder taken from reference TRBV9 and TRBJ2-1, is DSGVTQTPKHLITATGQRVTLRCSPRSGDLSVYWYQQSLDQGLQFLIQYYNGEERAKGNILERFSAQQFPDLHSELNLSSLELGDSALYFCASSVEGLAGGFDNEQFFGPGTRLTVL.

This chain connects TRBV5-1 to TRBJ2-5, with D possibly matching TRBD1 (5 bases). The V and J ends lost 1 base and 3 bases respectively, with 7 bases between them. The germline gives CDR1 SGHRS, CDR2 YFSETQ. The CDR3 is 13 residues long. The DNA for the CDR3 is TGCGCCAGCAGCTTGCTGACAGAAGAGACCCAGTACTTC. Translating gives CASSLLTEETQYF.

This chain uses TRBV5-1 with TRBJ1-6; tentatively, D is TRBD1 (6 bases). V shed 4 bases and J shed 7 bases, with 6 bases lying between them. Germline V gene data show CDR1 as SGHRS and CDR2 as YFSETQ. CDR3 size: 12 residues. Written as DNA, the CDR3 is TGCGCCAGCAGCCAGGGGAATTCACCCCTCCACTTT. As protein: CASSQGNSPLHF. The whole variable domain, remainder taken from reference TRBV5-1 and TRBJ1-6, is KAGVTQTPRYLIKTRGQQVTLSCSPISGHRSVSWYQQTPGQGLQFLFEYFSETQRNKGNFPGRFSGRQFSNSRSEMNVSTLELGDSALYLCASSQGNSPLHFGNGTRLTVT.

In nucleotides, the CDR3 is TGTGCCAGCAGCCAAGCTGACGGGACGCAGTATTTT. It yields the protein CASSQADGTQYF. The chain recombines TRBV3-1 (or the pseudogene TRBV3-2) with TRBJ2-3, with unresolved D. Germline values: CDR1 LGHDT, CDR2 YNNKEL (reference sequence). This CDR3 is built from 12 residues. V dropped 1 base and J dropped 9 bases, with 8 bases sitting between them.

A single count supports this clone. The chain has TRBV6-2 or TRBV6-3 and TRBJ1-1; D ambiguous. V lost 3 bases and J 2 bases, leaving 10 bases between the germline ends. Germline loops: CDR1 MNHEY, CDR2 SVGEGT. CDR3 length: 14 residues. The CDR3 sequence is CASSYGGSNTEAFF. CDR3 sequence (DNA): TGTGCCAGCAGTTATGGCGGGAGCAACACTGAAGCTTTCTTT.

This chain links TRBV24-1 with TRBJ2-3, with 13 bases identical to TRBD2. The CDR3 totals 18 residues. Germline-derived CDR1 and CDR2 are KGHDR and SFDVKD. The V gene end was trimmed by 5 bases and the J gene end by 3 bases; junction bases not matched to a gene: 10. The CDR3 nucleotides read TGTGCCACCAGTGCAATCCCCGGGACTAGCGGGACAACAGATACGCAGTATTTT. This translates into CATSAIPGTSGTTDTQYF.

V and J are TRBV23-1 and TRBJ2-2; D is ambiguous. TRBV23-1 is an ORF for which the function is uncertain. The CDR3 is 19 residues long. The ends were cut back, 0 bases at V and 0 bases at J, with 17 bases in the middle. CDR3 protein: CASSQSPPFRISNTGELFF. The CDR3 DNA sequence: TGCGCCAGCAGTCAATCGCCCCCATTTAGAATCTCGAACACCGGGGAGCTGTTTTTT.

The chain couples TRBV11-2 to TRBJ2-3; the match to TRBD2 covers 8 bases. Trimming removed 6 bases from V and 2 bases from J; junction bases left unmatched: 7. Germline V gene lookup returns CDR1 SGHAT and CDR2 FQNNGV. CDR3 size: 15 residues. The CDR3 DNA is TGTGCCAGCAGTCAAGCGGGGGTGACCACAGATACGCAGTATTTT. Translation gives CASSQAGVTTDTQYF.

The CDR3 nucleotides are TGTGCCAGTAGTTCCCTGCCTCGGACTTGGCGGGGGGACACCGGGGAGCTGTTTTTT. Its translation: CASSSLPRTWRGDTGELFF. The gene calls are TRBV19 and TRBJ2-2; 8 bases match TRBD2. The V segment lost 5 bases and the J segment 3 bases; nucleotides outside the gene matches: 17. Germline V lookup: CDR1 LNHDA, CDR2 SQIVND (reference sequence). This CDR3 is 19 amino acids long.

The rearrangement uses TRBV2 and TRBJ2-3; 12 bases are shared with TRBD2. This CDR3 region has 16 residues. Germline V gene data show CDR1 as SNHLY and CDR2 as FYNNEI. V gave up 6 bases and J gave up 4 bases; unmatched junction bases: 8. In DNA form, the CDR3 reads TGTGCCAGCAGACTGACTAGCGGGGGCCGCGCAGATACGCAGTATTTT. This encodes CASRLTSGGRADTQYF.

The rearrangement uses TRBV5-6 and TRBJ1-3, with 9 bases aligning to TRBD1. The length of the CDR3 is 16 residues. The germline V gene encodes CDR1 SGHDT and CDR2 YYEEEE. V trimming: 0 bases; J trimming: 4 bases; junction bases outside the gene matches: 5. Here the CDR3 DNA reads TGTGCCAGCAGCTTGGACAGGGGGCAATTCGGAAACACCATATATTTT. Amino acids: CASSLDRGQFGNTIYF.

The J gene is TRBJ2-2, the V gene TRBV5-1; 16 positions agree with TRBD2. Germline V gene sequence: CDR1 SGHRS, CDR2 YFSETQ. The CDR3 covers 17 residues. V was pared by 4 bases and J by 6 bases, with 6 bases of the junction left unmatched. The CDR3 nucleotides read TGCGCCAGCAGCCAAGGGACTAGCGGGGGGGCGTCCGGGGAGCTGTTTTTT. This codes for CASSQGTSGGASGELFF.